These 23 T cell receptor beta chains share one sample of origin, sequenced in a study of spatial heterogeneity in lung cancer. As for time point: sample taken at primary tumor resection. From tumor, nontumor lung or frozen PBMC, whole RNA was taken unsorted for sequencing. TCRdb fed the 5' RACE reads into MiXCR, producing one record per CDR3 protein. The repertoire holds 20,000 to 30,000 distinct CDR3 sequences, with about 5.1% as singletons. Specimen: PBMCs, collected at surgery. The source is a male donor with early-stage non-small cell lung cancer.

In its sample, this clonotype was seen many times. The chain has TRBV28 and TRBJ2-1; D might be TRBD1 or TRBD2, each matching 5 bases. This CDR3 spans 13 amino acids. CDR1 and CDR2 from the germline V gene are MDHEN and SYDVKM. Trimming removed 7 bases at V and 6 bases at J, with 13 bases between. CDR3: CASIAGALNEQFF. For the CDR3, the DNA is TGTGCCAGCATCGCCGGGGCCCTCAATGAGCAGTTCTTC.

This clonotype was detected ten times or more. The CDR3 is CASSQGTVTGELFF. CDR3 DNA sequence: TGTGCCAGCAGCCAAGGAACAGTGACCGGGGAGCTGTTTTTT. The gene calls are TRBV3-1 and TRBJ2-2; D unclear. From germline, CDR1 is LGHDT and CDR2 YNNKEL (reference sequence). The V gene lost 1 base and the J gene lost 5 bases, with 8 bases spanning the gap. This CDR3 has 14 residues. The full variable domain, its missing parts supplied by reference TRBV3-1 and TRBJ2-2, is DTAVSQTPKYLVTQMGNDKSIKCEQNLGHDTMYWYKQDSKKFLKIMFSYNNKELIINETVPNRFSPKSPDKAHLNLHINSLELGDSAVYFCASSQGTVTGELFFGEGSRLTVL.

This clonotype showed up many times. CDR3 region: CASSQGSARDYGYTF. In nucleotides, the CDR3 is TGCGCCAGCAGCCAAGGAAGTGCCAGGGACTATGGCTACACCTTC. This chain links TRBV4-3 with TRBJ1-2; D might be TRBD1 (5 bases). The CDR3 spans 15 residues. Germline values: CDR1 LGHNA, CDR2 YSLEER. The V and J ends lost 1 base and 3 bases respectively, with 12 bases between them.

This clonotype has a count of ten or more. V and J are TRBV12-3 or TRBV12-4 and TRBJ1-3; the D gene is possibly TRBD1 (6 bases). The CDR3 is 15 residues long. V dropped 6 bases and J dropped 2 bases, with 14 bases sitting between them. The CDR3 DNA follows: TGTGCCAGCAGATCCCCAGGGGAAACTGGAAACACCATATATTTT. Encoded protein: CASRSPGETGNTIYF.

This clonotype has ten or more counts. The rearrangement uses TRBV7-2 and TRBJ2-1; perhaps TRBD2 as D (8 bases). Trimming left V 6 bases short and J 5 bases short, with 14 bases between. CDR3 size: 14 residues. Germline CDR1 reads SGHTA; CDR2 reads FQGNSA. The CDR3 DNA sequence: TGTGCCAGCAGGGTTAGCGGGACAGACAATGAGCAGTTCTTC. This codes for CASRVSGTDNEQFF.

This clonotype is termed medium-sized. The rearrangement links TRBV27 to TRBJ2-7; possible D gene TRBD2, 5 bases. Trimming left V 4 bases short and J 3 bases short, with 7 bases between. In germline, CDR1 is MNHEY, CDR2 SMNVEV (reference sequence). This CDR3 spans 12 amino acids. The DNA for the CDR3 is TGTGCCAGCAGTTCCGGAGGCTACGAGCAGTACTTC. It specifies CASSSGGYEQYF.

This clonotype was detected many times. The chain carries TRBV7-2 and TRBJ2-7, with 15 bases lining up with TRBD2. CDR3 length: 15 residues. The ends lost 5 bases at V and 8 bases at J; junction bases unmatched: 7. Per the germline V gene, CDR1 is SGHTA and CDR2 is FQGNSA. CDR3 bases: TGTGCCAGCAGCCCCCGGACTAGCGGGAGGGCCAAGCAGTACTTC. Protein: CASSPRTSGRAKQYF. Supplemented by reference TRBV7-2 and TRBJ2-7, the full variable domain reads GAGVSQSPSNKVTEKGKDVELRCDPISGHTALYWYRQSLGQGLEFLIYFQGNSAPDKSGLPSDRFSAERTGGSVSTLTIQRTQQEDSAVYLCASSPRTSGRAKQYFGPGTRLTVT.

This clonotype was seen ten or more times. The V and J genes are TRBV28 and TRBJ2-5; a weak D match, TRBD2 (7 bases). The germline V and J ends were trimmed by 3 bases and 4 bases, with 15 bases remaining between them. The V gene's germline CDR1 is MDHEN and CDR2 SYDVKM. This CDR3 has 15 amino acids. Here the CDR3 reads CASSFGGGARETQYF. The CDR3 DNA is TGTGCCAGCAGTTTTGGTGGGGGGGCGAGAGAGACCCAGTACTTC. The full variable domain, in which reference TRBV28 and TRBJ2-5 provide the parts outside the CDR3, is DVKVTQSSRYLVKRTGEKVFLECVQDMDHENMFWYRQDPGLGLRLIYFSYDVKMKEKGDIPEGYSVSREKKERFSLILESASTNQTSMYLCASSFGGGARETQYFGPGTRLLVL.

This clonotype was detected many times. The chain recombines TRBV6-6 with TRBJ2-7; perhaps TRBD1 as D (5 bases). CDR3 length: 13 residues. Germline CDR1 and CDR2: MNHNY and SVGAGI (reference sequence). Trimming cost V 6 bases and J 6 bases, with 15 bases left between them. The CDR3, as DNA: TGTGCCAGCAGCCACAACCCCAGGGTCGAGCAGTACTTC. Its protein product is CASSHNPRVEQYF.

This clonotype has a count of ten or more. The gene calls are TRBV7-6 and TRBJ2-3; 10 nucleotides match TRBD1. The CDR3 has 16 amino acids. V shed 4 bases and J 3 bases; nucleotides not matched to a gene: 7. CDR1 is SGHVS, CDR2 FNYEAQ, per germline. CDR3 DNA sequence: TGTGCCAGCAGCTCATACGGGACAGGGGTTACAGATACGCAGTATTTT. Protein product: CASSSYGTGVTDTQYF.

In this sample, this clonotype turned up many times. The CDR3 DNA reads as TGTGCCAGCAGCCAAGATCTCGGTCAGCCCCAGCATTTT. Translation: CASSQDLGQPQHF. V and J are TRBV3-1 and TRBJ1-5, with no clear D. Trimming took 0 bases from V and 6 from J, leaving 6 bases between them. The germline V gene has CDR1 LGHDT and CDR2 YNNKEL (reference sequence). The CDR3 length is 13 residues.

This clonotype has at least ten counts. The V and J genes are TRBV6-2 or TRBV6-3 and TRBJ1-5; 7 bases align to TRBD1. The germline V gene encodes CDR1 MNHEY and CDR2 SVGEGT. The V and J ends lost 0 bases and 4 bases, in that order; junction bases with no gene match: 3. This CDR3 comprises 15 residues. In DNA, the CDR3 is TGTGCCAGCAGTTACTCGACCAGGGGGAATCAGCCCCAGCATTTT. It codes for CASSYSTRGNQPQHF.

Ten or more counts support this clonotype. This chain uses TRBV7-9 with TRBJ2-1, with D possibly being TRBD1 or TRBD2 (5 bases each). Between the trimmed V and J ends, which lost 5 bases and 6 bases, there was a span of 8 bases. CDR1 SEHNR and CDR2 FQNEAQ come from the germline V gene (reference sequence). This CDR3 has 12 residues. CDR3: CASSRDLNEQFF. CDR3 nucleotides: TGTGCCAGCAGCCGGGACCTCAATGAGCAGTTCTTC.

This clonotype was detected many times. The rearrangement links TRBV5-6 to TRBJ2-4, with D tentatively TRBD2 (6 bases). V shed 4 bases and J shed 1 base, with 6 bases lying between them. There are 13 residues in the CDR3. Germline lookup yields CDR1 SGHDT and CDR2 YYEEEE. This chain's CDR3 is CASSGGAKNIQYF. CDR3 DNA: TGTGCCAGCAGCGGAGGGGCCAAAAACATTCAGTACTTC.

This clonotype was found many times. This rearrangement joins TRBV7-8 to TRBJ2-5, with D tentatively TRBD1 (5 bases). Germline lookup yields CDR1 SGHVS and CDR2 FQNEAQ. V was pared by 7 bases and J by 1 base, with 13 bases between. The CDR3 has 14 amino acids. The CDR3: CASKISQAQETQYF. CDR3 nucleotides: TGTGCCAGCAAAATCTCACAGGCCCAAGAGACCCAGTACTTC.

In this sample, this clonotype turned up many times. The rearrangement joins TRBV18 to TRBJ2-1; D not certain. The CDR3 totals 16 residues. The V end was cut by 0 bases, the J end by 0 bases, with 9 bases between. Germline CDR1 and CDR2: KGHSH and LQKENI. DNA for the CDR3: TGTGCCAGCTCACCACCGTCCGCAAGCTCCTACAATGAGCAGTTCTTC. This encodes CASSPPSASSYNEQFF.

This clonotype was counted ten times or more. CDR3 nucleotide sequence: TGTGCCAGCGTAAACCCGGGACAAAACTATGGCTACACCTTC. Translating it yields CASVNPGQNYGYTF. This chain links TRBV6-5 with TRBJ1-2, with D perhaps matching TRBD1 (6 bases). Trimming cost V 8 bases and J 2 bases, with 15 bases left between them. Germline V gives CDR1 MNHEY, CDR2 SVGAGI. This CDR3 has 14 amino acids.

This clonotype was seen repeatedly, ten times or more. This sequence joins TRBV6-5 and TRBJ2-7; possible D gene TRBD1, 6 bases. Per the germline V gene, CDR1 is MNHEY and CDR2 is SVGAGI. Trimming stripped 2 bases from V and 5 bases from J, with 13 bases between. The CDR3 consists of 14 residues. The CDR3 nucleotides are TGTGCCAGCAGTTACGGGACAAGTGCTGACGAGCAGTACTTC. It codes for CASSYGTSADEQYF.

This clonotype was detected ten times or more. The CDR3 region is CASSPSGTGGVGPQHF. The CDR3, as DNA: TGTGCCAGCAGCCCCTCCGGGACAGGGGGTGTTGGGCCCCAGCATTTT. The chain uses TRBV14 and TRBJ1-5, with 11 bases fitting TRBD1. Trimming took 4 bases from V and 9 from J; bases not matched to a gene: 11. The CDR3 covers 16 residues. CDR1 and CDR2 from the germline V gene are SGHDN and FVKESK. Full variable domain (rest looked up from reference TRBV14 and TRBJ1-5): EAGVTQFPSHSVIEKGQTVTLRCDPISGHDNLYWYRRVMGKEIKFLLHFVKESKQDESGMPNNRFLAERTGGTYSTLKVQPAELEDSGVYFCASSPSGTGGVGPQHFGDGTRLSIL.

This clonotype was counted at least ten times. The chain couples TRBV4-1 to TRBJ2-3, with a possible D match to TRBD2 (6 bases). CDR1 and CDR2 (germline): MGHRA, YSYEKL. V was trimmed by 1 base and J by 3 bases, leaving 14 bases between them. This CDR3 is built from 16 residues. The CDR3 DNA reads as TGCGCCAGCAGCCAAGTTCCAAGTGGGGGGACAGATACGCAGTATTTT. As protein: CASSQVPSGGTDTQYF.

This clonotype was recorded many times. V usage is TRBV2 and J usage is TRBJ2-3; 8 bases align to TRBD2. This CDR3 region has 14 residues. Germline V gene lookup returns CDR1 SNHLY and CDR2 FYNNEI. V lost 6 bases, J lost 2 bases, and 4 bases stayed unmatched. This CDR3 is CASRATSATDTQYF. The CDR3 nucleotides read TGTGCCAGCAGGGCGACTAGCGCCACAGATACGCAGTATTTT.

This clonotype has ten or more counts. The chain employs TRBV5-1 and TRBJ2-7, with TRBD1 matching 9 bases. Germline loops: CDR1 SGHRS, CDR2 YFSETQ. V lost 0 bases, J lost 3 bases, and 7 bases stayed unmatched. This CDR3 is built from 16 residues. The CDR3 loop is CASSLASGTGSYEQYF. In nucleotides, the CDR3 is TGCGCCAGCAGCTTGGCCTCCGGGACAGGGAGCTACGAGCAGTACTTC. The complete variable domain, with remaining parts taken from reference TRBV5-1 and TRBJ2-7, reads KAGVTQTPRYLIKTRGQQVTLSCSPISGHRSVSWYQQTPGQGLQFLFEYFSETQRNKGNFPGRFSGRQFSNSRSEMNVSTLELGDSALYLCASSLASGTGSYEQYFGPGTRLTVT.

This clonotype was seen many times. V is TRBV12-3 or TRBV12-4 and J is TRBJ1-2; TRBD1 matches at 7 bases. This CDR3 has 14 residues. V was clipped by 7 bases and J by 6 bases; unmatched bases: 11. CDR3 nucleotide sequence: TGTGCCAGCATTCCAGGGGGGGCGATGAATGGCTACACCTTC. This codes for CASIPGGAMNGYTF.